The 25 T cell receptor beta chains given below trace back to one sample, sequenced in a study of blood T cell repertoires in COVID-19. The repertoire was sequenced with immunoSEQ multiplex PCR; TCRdb's copy has only in-frame clones and lacks some. This table holds some 140,000 clones, 70% to 80% found once. Sequencing input: peripheral blood. Every receptor here comes from a man aged 60 to 69 who had recovered from COVID-19.

The gene calls are TRBV7-2 and TRBJ2-5; 7 bases are a match to TRBD2. The ends lost 0 bases at V and 2 bases at J; junction bases unmatched: 6. Germline V CDR1 and CDR2: SGHTA, FQGNSA. This CDR3 comprises 16 residues. The CDR3 sequence: CASSLASGGGQETQYF. The CDR3 DNA follows: TGTGCCAGCAGCTTAGCATCTGGGGGGGGTCAAGAGACCCAGTACTTC.

The chain couples TRBV6-1 to TRBJ1-4; 10 positions agree with TRBD1. This CDR3 contains 16 residues. Looked up from germline, CDR1 is MNHNS and CDR2 is SASEGT. V lost 3 bases and J lost 4; bases outside the gene matches: 5. The CDR3 here is CASSETGGEGNEKLFF. CDR3 nucleotide sequence: TGTGCCAGCAGTGAGACAGGGGGCGAGGGTAATGAAAAACTGTTTTTT.

The J gene is TRBJ2-1, the V gene TRBV19, with 9 bases matching TRBD1. Per germline, CDR1 LNHDA and CDR2 SQIVND (reference sequence). With V trimmed by 10 bases and J by 0 bases, 4 bases remained unmatched. This CDR3 has 14 residues. The CDR3 is CATTTGGSYNEQFF. The CDR3, as DNA: TGTGCCACCACGACAGGGGGCTCCTACAATGAGCAGTTCTTC.

This chain connects TRBV7-2 to TRBJ1-1, with D perhaps TRBD1 (6 bases). CDR1 SGHTA and CDR2 FQGNSA come from the germline V gene. CDR3 length: 12 residues. The germline V and J ends were trimmed by 2 bases and 10 bases, with 11 bases remaining between them. In DNA, the CDR3 is TGTGCCAGCAGCTTACTTGGCAGGGGAGCTTTCTTT. This sequence encodes CASSLLGRGAFF.

J is TRBJ2-2 and V is TRBV7-3, with 10 bases lining up with TRBD2. Germline V lookup: CDR1 SGHTA, CDR2 FQGTGA. CDR3 length equals 16 residues. The trim removed 5 bases at V and 6 bases at J, leaving 9 bases unmatched. In DNA, the CDR3 is TGTGCCAGCAGCGTACACGGGACTAGCGTATCCGGGGAGCTGTTTTTT. It is translated as CASSVHGTSVSGELFF.

The J gene is TRBJ2-2, the V gene TRBV11-2; 8 nucleotides match TRBD2. Trimming removed 4 bases from V and 6 bases from J; junction bases left unmatched: 10. Germline-derived CDR1 and CDR2 are SGHAT and FQNNGV. The CDR3 loop spans 16 amino acids. The CDR3 DNA follows: TGTGCCAGCAGCTCCGGGACTAGGGGTGTCGCCGGGGAGCTGTTTTTT. Amino acid sequence: CASSSGTRGVAGELFF. Complete variable domain (other parts from reference TRBV11-2 and TRBJ2-2): EAGVAQSPRYKIIEKRQSVAFWCNPISGHATLYWYQQILGQGPKLLIQFQNNGVVDDSQLPKDRFSAERLKGVDSTLKIQPAKLEDSAVYLCASSSGTRGVAGELFFGEGSRLTVL.

This clone was observed a single time. This chain connects TRBV19 to TRBJ2-3; D unclear. There are 15 residues in the CDR3. The ends were cut back, 3 bases at V and 0 bases at J, with 10 bases in the middle. The germline CDR1 and CDR2 sequences are LNHDA and SQIVND (reference sequence). The CDR3 nucleotides are TGTGCCAGTAGTATGGCGGCGGATAGCACAGATACGCAGTATTTT. Residues: CASSMAADSTDTQYF.

This chain links TRBV5-8 with TRBJ2-1; 7 bases agree with TRBD2. The CDR3 runs 15 residues. The J segment lost 4 bases and the V segment lost 3 bases, leaving 7 bases of the junction unmatched. Germline loops: CDR1 SGHTS, CDR2 YDEGEE. The CDR3 protein is CASSSVASGYNEQFF. The CDR3 bases are TGTGCCAGCAGCTCCGTGGCTAGCGGATACAATGAGCAGTTCTTC.

This chain connects TRBV11-3 to TRBJ2-5; 9 nucleotides line up with TRBD2. CDR3 size: 17 residues. From germline, CDR1 is SGHNT and CDR2 YENEEA. The V and J ends lost 0 bases and 2 bases, in that order; junction bases with no gene match: 7. CDR3: CASSLDGRLAGQETQYF. As DNA, the CDR3 is TGTGCCAGCAGCTTAGATGGGCGGCTAGCGGGGCAAGAGACCCAGTACTTC.

V usage is TRBV20-1 and J usage is TRBJ2-7; D uncertain. V dropped 3 bases and J dropped 3 bases, with 6 bases sitting between them. The germline gives CDR1 DFQATT, CDR2 SNEGSKA (reference sequence). The CDR3 runs 11 residues. DNA for the CDR3: TGCAGTGCTAGTATAGACTACGAGCAGTACTTC. Amino acid sequence: CSASIDYEQYF.

This chain connects TRBV11-2 to TRBJ1-2; no clear D gene. Trimming shortened V by 4 bases and J by 3 bases, and 12 bases separated the two germline ends. Germline CDR1 is SGHAT and CDR2 is FQNNGV. CDR3 size: 14 residues. The CDR3: CASSSLTPDYGYTF. The CDR3 nucleotides are TGTGCCAGCAGCTCCTTAACACCAGACTATGGCTACACCTTC. Full variable domain (missing parts from reference TRBV11-2 and TRBJ1-2): EAGVAQSPRYKIIEKRQSVAFWCNPISGHATLYWYQQILGQGPKLLIQFQNNGVVDDSQLPKDRFSAERLKGVDSTLKIQPAKLEDSAVYLCASSSLTPDYGYTFGSGTRLTVV.

This chain joins TRBV25-1 and TRBJ1-6; TRBD1 matches 8 bases. CDR3 size: 15 residues. Germline CDR1 reads MGHDK; CDR2 reads SYGVNS. Trimming cost V 8 bases and J 8 bases; bases outside gene matches: 11. The CDR3 reads CASQGSGQAYSPLHF. The DNA for the CDR3 is TGTGCCAGCCAAGGGTCGGGACAGGCCTATTCACCCCTCCACTTT.

V and J are TRBV15 and TRBJ2-1; 8 nucleotides line up with TRBD2. The CDR3 runs to 18 residues. V shed 1 base, J shed 3 bases, and the junction held 11 bases outside the gene matches. The germline CDR1 and CDR2 sequences are LNHNV and YYDKDF (reference sequence). Here the CDR3 DNA reads TGTGCCACCAGCAGAGGGGGGGGGAGCGGGAGTATCTACAATGAGCAGTTCTTC. Translation gives CATSRGGGSGSIYNEQFF.

The V and J genes are TRBV29-1 and TRBJ2-5; D may be TRBD1 (5 bases). In germline, CDR1 is SQVTM, CDR2 ANQGSEA. The CDR3 length is 13 residues. Deletions cut 3 bases from V and 5 bases from J, with 13 bases between. This CDR3 is CSVETDVMETQYF. The CDR3 DNA reads TGCAGCGTTGAGACAGACGTGATGGAGACCCAGTACTTC.

This sequence joins TRBV4-3 and TRBJ2-7; 7 bases are a match to TRBD1. Unmatched junction bases numbered 3, after V lost 0 bases and J lost 4 bases. The CDR3 totals 14 residues. Per the germline V gene, CDR1 is LGHNA and CDR2 is YSLEER. The CDR3, as DNA: TGCGCCAGCAGCCAAGATACGGGACAGTACGAGCAGTACTTC. This sequence encodes CASSQDTGQYEQYF.

The chain joins TRBV20-1 to TRBJ2-7; 12 bases are a match to TRBD2. The CDR3 length is 16 residues. V lost 3 bases to trimming and J lost 8 bases; unmatched junction nucleotides: 14. The V gene's germline CDR1 is DFQATT and CDR2 SNEGSKA (reference sequence). The CDR3 bases are TGCAGTGCTAGTAACCGTTTAGAGACTAGCGGGAGAAAGCAGTACTTC. It translates to CSASNRLETSGRKQYF.

This chain links TRBV14 with TRBJ2-3, with D perhaps matching TRBD1 (6 bases). CDR3 size: 12 residues. Trimming shortened V by 4 bases and J by 6 bases, and 8 bases separated the two germline ends. Germline V CDR1 and CDR2: SGHDN, FVKESK. As DNA, the CDR3 is TGTGCCAGCAGCCCTAGGGGGGATACGCAGTATTTT. Amino acid sequence: CASSPRGDTQYF.

In nucleotides, the CDR3 is TGCGCCAGCAGCCAAGAATTGACTAGCGGGGGACGGGATACGCAGTATTTT. This sequence encodes CASSQELTSGGRDTQYF. The chain recombines TRBV4-3 with TRBJ2-3; 12 bases line up with TRBD2. Germline V gives CDR1 LGHNA, CDR2 YSLEER. Losses at the gene ends were 0 bases for V and 6 bases for J; bases not matched to a gene: 7. This CDR3 spans 17 amino acids.

J is TRBJ2-7 and V is TRBV7-2, with 9 bases identical to TRBD1. Germline-derived CDR1 and CDR2 are SGHTA and FQGNSA. There are 14 residues in the CDR3. V lost 5 bases to trimming and J lost 5 bases; unmatched junction nucleotides: 7. The CDR3 protein is CASSPRGQGNEQYF. CDR3 nucleotides: TGTGCCAGCAGCCCGAGGGGACAGGGAAACGAGCAGTACTTC.

The chain links TRBV6-6 to TRBJ1-5; no firm D call. V was trimmed by 2 bases and J by 0 bases, leaving 8 bases between them. The CDR3 is 15 residues long. Germline loops: CDR1 MNHNY, CDR2 SVGAGI (reference sequence). The CDR3 nucleotides read TGTGCCAGCAGTTACGTCAGGCGTAGCAATCAGCCCCAGCATTTT. This translates into CASSYVRRSNQPQHF.

This clone was found a few times. The rearrangement links TRBV27 to TRBJ2-2, with TRBD2 identical over 13 bases. The V and J ends lost 3 bases and 7 bases, in that order; junction bases with no gene match: 8. Germline loops: CDR1 MNHEY, CDR2 SMNVEV (reference sequence). The CDR3 runs to 17 residues. CDR3 loop: CASSLNGLAGEGGELFF. CDR3 in DNA: TGTGCCAGCAGTTTGAACGGACTAGCGGGAGAGGGCGGGGAGCTGTTTTTT.

This clone came up once. J is TRBJ2-1 and V is TRBV6-2 or TRBV6-3; 8 nucleotides line up with TRBD2. From germline, CDR1 is MNHEY and CDR2 SVGEGT. The J segment lost 5 bases and the V segment lost 5 bases, leaving 8 bases of the junction unmatched. CDR3 size: 15 residues. In DNA, the CDR3 is TGTGCCAGCAGTCGCCACCTCGGGGGGGACAATGAGCAGTTCTTC. This sequence encodes CASSRHLGGDNEQFF.

The rearrangement links TRBV4-3 to TRBJ2-5; D might be TRBD1 (6 bases). The germline V and J ends were trimmed by 4 bases and 5 bases, with 14 bases remaining between them. Germline V lookup: CDR1 LGHNA, CDR2 YSLEER. CDR3 length equals 14 residues. DNA of the CDR3: TGCGCCAGCAGCCTAACACAGGGACCCGAGACCCAGTACTTC. It specifies CASSLTQGPETQYF.

V is TRBV29-1 and J is TRBJ2-3; tentatively, D is TRBD2 (6 bases). This CDR3 has 14 residues. Trimming removed 8 bases at V and 3 bases at J, with 18 bases between. The germline CDR1 and CDR2 sequences are SQVTM and ANQGSEA. The CDR3 loop reads CSSFSEAGTDTQYF. Written as DNA, the CDR3 is TGCAGCTCATTTAGCGAGGCGGGGACAGATACGCAGTATTTT.

The chain joins TRBV6-2 or TRBV6-3 to TRBJ2-7, with 9 bases fitting TRBD1. V dropped 3 bases and J dropped 7; count of bases not matched to a gene: 7. CDR1 is MNHEY, CDR2 SVGEGT, per germline. This CDR3 contains 14 residues. This CDR3 reads CASSYSGTGREQYF. DNA for the CDR3: TGTGCCAGCAGTTATTCCGGGACAGGGAGGGAGCAGTACTTC.